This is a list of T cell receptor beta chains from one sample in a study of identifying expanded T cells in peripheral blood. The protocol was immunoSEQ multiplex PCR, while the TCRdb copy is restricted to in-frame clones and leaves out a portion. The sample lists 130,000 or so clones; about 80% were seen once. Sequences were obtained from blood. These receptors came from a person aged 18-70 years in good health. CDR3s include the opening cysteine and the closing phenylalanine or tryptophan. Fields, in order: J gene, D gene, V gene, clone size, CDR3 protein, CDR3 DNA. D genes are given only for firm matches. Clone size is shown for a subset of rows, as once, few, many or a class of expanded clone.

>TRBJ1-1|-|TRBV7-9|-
CASSHSQEAFF
TGTGCCAGCAGCCACTCGCAAGAAGCTTTCTTT
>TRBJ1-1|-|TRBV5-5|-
CASSMDGTEAFF
TGTGCCAGCAGCATGGACGGGACTGAAGCTTTCTTT
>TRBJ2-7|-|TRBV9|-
CASSVSPGGDYEQYF
TGTGCCAGCAGCGTATCTCCAGGGGGGGACTACGAGCAGTACTTC
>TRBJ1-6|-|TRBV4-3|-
CASSQGLGIPYNSPLHF
TGCGCCAGCAGCCAAGGTTTAGGGATCCCCTATAATTCACCCCTCCACTTT
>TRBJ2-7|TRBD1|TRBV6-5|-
CASGRTGRSYEQYF
TGTGCCAGCGGGAGGACAGGGAGATCCTACGAGCAGTACTTC
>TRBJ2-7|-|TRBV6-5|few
CASHSSRDSSYEQYF
TGTGCCAGCCACTCCAGTCGAGATAGTTCCTACGAGCAGTACTTC
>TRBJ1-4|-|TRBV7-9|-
CASSLVGTDEKLFF
TGTGCCAGCAGCTTAGTCGGGACTGATGAAAAACTGTTTTTT
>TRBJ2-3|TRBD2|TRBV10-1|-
CASSGSGGLKDTQYF
TGCGCCAGCAGTGGTAGCGGGGGGCTAAAAGATACGCAGTATTTT
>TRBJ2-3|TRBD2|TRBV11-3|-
CASSLGTSASTDTQYF
TGTGCCAGCAGCTTAGGGACTAGCGCTAGCACAGATACGCAGTATTTT
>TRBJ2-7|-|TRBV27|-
CASSSWPYEQYF
TGTGCCAGCAGTTCCTGGCCCTACGAGCAGTACTTC
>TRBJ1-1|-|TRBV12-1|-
CASSCKSGNTEAFF
TGTGCCAGCAGCTGCAAAAGTGGGAACACTGAAGCTTTCTTT
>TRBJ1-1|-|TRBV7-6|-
CASRPGTVNTEAFF
TGTGCCAGCAGACCCGGGACGGTGAACACTGAAGCTTTCTTT
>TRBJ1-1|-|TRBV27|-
CASSRDTLNTEAFF
TGTGCCAGCAGTCGGGACACGCTGAACACTGAAGCTTTCTTT
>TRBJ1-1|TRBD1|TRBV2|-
CASTQGARTEAFF
TGTGCCAGCACCCAGGGGGCGCGGACTGAAGCTTTCTTT
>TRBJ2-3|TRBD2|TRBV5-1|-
CASSPLGGAPTSTDTQYF
TGCGCCAGCAGCCCCCTCGGGGGGGCACCTACTAGCACAGATACGCAGTATTTT
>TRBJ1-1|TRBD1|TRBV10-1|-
CASSFTGETEAFF
TGCGCCAGCAGTTTTACAGGGGAAACTGAAGCTTTCTTT
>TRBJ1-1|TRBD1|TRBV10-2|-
CASSVQGGNTEAFF
TGCGCCAGCAGTGTACAGGGGGGGAACACTGAAGCTTTCTTT
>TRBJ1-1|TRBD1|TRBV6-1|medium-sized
CASSGTGQQAFF
TGTGCCAGCAGCGGCACGGGACAGCAAGCTTTCTTT
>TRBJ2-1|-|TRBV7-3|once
CASSLSSRRSNEQFF
TGTGCCAGCAGCTTAAGTTCTCGTCGCTCCAATGAGCAGTTCTTC
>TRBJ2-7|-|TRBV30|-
CAWGAPPSYEQYF
TGTGCCTGGGGGGCCCCCCCCTCCTACGAGCAGTACTTC
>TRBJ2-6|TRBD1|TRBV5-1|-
CASQRDSRSGANVLTF
TGCGCCAGCCAACGGGACAGCCGCTCTGGGGCCAACGTCCTGACTTTC
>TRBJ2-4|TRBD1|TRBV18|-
CASSEDRPGIQYF
TGTGCCAGCTCCGAGGACAGGCCAGGTATTCAGTACTTC
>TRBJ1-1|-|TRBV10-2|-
CASSLTGQWTEAFF
TGCGCCAGCAGTCTTACAGGGCAGTGGACTGAAGCTTTCTTT
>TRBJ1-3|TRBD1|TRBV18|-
CASSGNRGGGNTIYF
TGTGCCAGCTCAGGCAACAGGGGAGGTGGAAACACCATATATTTT
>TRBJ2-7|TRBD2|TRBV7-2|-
CASSDQPGGRTSYEQYF
TGTGCCAGCAGCGATCAACCGGGAGGGCGTACCTCCTACGAGCAGTACTTC
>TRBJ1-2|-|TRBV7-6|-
CASSLGQSVGYYGYTF
TGTGCCAGCAGCTTAGGACAGTCGGTGGGTTACTATGGCTACACCTTC
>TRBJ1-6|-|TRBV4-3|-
CASSQEILTDSYNSPLHF
TGCGCCAGCAGCCAAGAAATACTGACCGACTCCTATAATTCACCCCTCCACTTT
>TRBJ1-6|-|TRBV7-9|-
CASSSNIAGGRDNSPLHF
TGTGCCAGCAGCTCCAATATAGCCGGGGGACGGGATAATTCACCCCTCCACTTT
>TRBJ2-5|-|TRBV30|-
CAWSVLGSNKETQYF
TGTGCCTGGAGTGTTTTAGGGAGTAATAAAGAGACCCAGTACTTC
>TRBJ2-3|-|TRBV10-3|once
CAIRNTDTQYF
TGTGCCATCAGAAATACAGATACGCAGTATTTT
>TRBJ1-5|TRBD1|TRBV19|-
CASRTDRGVGQPQHF
TGTGCCAGTAGGACGGACAGGGGAGTGGGTCAGCCCCAGCATTTT
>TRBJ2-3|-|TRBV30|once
CAWSGGTGTDTQYF
TGTGCCTGGAGTGGGGGTACGGGCACAGATACGCAGTATTTT
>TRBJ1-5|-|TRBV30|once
CAWSASVNQPQHF
TGTGCCTGGAGTGCGTCAGTTAATCAGCCCCAGCATTTT
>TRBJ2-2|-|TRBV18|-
CASSPVDRAGFF
TGTGCCAGCTCACCAGTCGACAGAGCAGGGTTTTTT
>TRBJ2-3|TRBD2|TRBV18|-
CASSPLERGGSGTQYF
TGTGCCAGCTCACCCCTTGAACGGGGGGGGAGTGGTACGCAGTATTTT
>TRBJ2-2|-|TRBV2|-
CASRTDSTGELFF
TGTGCCAGCAGGACGGACAGCACCGGGGAGCTGTTTTTT
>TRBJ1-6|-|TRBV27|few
CASSLRVIRGGNSPLHF
TGTGCCAGCAGTTTACGCGTGATAAGGGGGGGTAATTCACCCCTCCACTTT
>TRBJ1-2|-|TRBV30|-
CAGNSFSYGYTF
TGTGCCGGAAACAGCTTTTCCTATGGCTACACCTTC
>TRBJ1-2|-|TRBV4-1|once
CASSQGRRDPFGYTF
TGCGCCAGCAGCCAAGGAAGGCGAGACCCTTTTGGCTACACCTTC
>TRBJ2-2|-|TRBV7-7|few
CASSPEADYGELFF
TGTGCCAGCAGCCCCGAGGCAGATTACGGGGAGCTGTTTTTT
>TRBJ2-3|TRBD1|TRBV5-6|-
CASSSGQGQQGDTQYF
TGTGCCAGCAGCTCCGGACAGGGTCAACAAGGGGATACGCAGTATTTT
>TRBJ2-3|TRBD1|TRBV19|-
CASRTSGRGQTDTQYF
TGTGCCAGTAGAACCTCCGGCAGGGGGCAAACAGATACGCAGTATTTT
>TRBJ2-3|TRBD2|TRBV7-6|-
CASSPGLAGTSTDTQYF
TGTGCCAGCAGCCCCGGACTAGCGGGGACTAGCACAGATACGCAGTATTTT
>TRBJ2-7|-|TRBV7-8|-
CASRDGDFYEQYF
TGTGCCAGCCGGGACGGAGATTTTTACGAGCAGTACTTC
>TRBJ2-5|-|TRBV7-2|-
CASSSSRETQYF
TGTGCCAGCAGCTCTAGTCGTGAGACCCAGTACTTC
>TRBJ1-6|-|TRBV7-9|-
CASSLSVVGSPLHF
TGTGCCAGCAGCTTGAGTGTGGTAGGCTCACCCCTCCACTTT
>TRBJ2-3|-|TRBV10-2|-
CASRGRGKSTDTQYF
TGCGCCAGCAGGGGGAGAGGGAAATCCACAGATACGCAGTATTTT
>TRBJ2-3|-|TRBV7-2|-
CASSFGETDTQYF
TGTGCCAGCAGCTTCGGGGAGACAGATACGCAGTATTTT
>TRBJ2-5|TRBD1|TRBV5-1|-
CASSLEGQGETQYF
TGCGCCAGCAGCTTGGAGGGACAGGGAGAGACCCAGTACTTC
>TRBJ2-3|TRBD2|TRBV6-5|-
CASSLAGGVTDTQYF
TGTGCCAGCAGTCTAGCGGGGGGGGTCACAGATACGCAGTATTTT
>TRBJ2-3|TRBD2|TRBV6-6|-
CASTTSGGVSDTQYF
TGTGCCAGCACGACTAGCGGGGGGGTCTCAGATACGCAGTATTTT
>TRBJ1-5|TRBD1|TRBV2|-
CASRADRDHQPQHF
TGTGCCAGCAGGGCGGACAGGGATCATCAGCCCCAGCATTTT
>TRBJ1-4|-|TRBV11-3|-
CASSYRETNEKLFF
TGTGCCAGCAGCTACAGGGAAACTAATGAAAAACTGTTTTTT
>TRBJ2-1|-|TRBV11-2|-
CASSLGLYNEQFF
TGTGCCAGCAGCTTAGGACTATACAATGAGCAGTTCTTC
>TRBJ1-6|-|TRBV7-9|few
CASSPGGYNSPLHF
TGTGCCAGCAGCCCGGGGGGATATAATTCACCCCTCCACTTT
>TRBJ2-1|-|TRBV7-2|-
CASSSGPFSYNEQFF
TGTGCCAGCAGCTCGGGACCTTTCTCCTACAATGAGCAGTTCTTC
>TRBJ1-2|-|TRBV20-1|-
CSAAGNYGYTF
TGCAGTGCGGCGGGGAACTATGGCTACACCTTC
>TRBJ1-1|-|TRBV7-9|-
CASSLDGGQYTEAFF
TGTGCCAGCAGCTTAGATGGGGGGCAATACACTGAAGCTTTCTTT
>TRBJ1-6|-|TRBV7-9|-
CASSSDSPLHF
TGTGCCAGCAGCTCTGATTCACCCCTCCACTTT